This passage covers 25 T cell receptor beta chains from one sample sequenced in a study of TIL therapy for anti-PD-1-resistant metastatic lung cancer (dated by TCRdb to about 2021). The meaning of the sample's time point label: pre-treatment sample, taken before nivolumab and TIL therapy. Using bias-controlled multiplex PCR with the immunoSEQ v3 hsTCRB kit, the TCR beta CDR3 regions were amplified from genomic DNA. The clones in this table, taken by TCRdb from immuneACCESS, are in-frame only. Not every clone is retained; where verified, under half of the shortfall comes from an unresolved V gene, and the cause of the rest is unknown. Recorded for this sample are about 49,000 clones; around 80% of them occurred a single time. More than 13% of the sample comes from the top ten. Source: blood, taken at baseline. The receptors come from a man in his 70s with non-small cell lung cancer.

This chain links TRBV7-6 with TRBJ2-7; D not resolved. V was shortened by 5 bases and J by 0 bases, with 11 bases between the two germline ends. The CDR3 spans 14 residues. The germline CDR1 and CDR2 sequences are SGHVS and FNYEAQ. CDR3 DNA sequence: TGTGCCAGCAGCCCGGTTCGCAGCTCCTACGAGCAGTACTTC. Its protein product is CASSPVRSSYEQYF.

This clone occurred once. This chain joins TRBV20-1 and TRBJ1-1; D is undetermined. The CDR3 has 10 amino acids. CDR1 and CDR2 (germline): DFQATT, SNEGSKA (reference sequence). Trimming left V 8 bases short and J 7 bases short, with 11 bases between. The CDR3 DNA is TGCAGTCCAGAGGGCCTTGAAGCTTTCTTT. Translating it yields CSPEGLEAFF.

Here the CDR3 DNA reads TGCGCCAGCAGCCAAGATGGTCCTGGGGCCAACGTCCTGACTTTC. The encoded protein is CASSQDGPGANVLTF. The chain carries TRBV4-3 and TRBJ2-6; D is unclear. The germline V gene has CDR1 LGHNA and CDR2 YSLEER. V lost 0 bases, J lost 2 bases, and 5 bases lay in between. CDR3 size: 15 residues.

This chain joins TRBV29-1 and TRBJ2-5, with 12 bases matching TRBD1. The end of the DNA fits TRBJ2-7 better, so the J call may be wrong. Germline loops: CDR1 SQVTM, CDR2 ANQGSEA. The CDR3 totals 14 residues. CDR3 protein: CSAMGQGAPYEQYF. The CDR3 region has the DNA TGCAGCGCCATGGGACAGGGGGCTCCTTACGAGCAGTACTTC.

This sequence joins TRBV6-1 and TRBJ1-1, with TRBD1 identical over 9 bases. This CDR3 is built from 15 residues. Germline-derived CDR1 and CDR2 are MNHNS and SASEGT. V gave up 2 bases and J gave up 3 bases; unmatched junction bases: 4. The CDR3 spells CASSENRGRHTEAFF. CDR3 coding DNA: TGTGCCAGCAGTGAAAACAGGGGGCGGCACACTGAAGCTTTCTTT.

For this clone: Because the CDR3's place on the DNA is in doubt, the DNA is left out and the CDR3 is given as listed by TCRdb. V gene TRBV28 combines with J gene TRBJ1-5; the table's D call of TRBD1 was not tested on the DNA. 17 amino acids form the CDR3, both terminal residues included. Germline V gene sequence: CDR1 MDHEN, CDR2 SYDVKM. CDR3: CASSTSDRGFRNQPQHF.

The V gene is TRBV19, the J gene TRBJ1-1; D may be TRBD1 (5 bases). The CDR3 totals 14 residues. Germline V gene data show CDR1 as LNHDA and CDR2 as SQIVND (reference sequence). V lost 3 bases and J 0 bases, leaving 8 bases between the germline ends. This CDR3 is CASSMPGLNTEAFF. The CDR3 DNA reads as TGTGCCAGTAGTATGCCGGGACTGAACACTGAAGCTTTCTTT.

The CDR3 DNA follows: TGTGCCAGCAGCTTAACCTGGGGAATTCAGAACACTGAAGCTTTCTTT. This translates into CASSLTWGIQNTEAFF. The chain couples TRBV11-2 to TRBJ1-1; unclear D gene. CDR3 length: 16 residues. Trimming stripped 2 bases from V and 1 base from J, with 14 bases between. Germline CDR1 reads SGHAT; CDR2 reads FQNNGV.

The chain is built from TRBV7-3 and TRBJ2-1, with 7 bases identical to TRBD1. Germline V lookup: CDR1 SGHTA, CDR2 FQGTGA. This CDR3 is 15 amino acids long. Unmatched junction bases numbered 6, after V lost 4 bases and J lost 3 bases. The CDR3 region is CASSSGQVGYNEQFF. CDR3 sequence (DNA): TGTGCCAGCAGCTCCGGACAGGTTGGCTACAATGAGCAGTTCTTC.

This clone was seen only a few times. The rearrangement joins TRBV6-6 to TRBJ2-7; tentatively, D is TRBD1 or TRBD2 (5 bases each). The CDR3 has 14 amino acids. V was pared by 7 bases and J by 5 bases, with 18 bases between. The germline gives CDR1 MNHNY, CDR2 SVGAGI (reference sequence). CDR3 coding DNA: TGTGCCAGCACCCTGGGACCGGTACGAGACGAGCAGTACTTC. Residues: CASTLGPVRDEQYF.

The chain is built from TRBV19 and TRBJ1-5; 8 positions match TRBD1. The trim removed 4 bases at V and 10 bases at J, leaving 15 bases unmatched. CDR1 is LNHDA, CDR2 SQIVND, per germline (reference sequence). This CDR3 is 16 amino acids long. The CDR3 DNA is TGTGCCAGTAGTACCCCAGGACAGGGCACTTATGGCCCCCAGCATTTT. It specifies CASSTPGQGTYGPQHF. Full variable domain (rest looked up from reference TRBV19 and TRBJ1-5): DGGITQSPKYLFRKEGQNVTLSCEQNLNHDAMYWYRQDPGQGLRLIYYSQIVNDFQKGDIAEGYSVSREKKESFPLTVTSAQKNPTAFYLCASSTPGQGTYGPQHFGDGTRLSIL.

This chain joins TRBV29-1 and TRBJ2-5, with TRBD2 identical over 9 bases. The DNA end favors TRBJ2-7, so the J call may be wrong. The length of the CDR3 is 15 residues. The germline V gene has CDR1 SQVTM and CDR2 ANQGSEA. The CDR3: CSVVSNSGRGYEQYF. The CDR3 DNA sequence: TGCAGCGTTGTTTCCAATAGCGGGAGAGGCTACGAGCAGTACTTC.

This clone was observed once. The CDR3, as DNA: TGCGCCAGCAGCCAAGTCAGGGGGCGAGGCTATCATGACAATGAGCAGTTCTTC. Translated, it gives CASSQVRGRGYHDNEQFF. V is TRBV4-1 and J is TRBJ2-1, with 8 bases fitting TRBD1. V trimming: 1 base; J trimming: 5 bases; junction bases outside the gene matches: 13. This CDR3 has 18 residues. Per germline, CDR1 MGHRA and CDR2 YSYEKL.

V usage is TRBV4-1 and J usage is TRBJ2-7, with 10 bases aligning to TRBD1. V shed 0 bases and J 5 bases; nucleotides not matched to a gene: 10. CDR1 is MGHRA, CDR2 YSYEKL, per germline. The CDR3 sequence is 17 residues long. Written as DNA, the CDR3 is TGCGCCAGCAGCCAAGATGGGTGGGGGACAGGGGATCACGAGCAGTACTTC. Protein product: CASSQDGWGTGDHEQYF.

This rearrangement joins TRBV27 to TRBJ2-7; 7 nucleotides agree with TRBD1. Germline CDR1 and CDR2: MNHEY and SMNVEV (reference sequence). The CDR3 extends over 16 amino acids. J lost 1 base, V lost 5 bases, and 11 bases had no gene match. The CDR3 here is CASSPPWGTASYEQYF. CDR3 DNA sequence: TGTGCCAGCAGTCCACCCTGGGGGACAGCATCCTACGAGCAGTACTTC.

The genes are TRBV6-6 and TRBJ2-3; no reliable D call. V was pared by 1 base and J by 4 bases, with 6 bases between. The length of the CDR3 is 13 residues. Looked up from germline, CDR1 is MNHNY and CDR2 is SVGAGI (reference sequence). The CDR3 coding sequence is TGTGCCAGCAGTTACTTTGGAGCAGATACGCAGTATTTT. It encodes CASSYFGADTQYF.

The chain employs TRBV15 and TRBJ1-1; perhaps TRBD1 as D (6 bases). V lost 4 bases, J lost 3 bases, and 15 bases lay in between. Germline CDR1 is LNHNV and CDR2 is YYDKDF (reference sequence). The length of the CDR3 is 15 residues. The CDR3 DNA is TGTGCCACCAGCAATCGAGTGAACAGGGACACTGAAGCTTTCTTT. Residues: CATSNRVNRDTEAFF.

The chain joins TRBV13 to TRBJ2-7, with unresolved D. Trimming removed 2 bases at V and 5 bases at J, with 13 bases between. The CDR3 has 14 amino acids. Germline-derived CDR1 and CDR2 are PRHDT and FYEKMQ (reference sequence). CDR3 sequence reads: CASSLPAISDEQYF. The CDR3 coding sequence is TGTGCCAGCAGCTTACCCGCGATTTCAGACGAGCAGTACTTC.

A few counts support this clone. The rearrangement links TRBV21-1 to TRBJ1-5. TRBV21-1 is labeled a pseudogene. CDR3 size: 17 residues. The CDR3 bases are TGTGCCAGCAGCAAAGGAGGGCCAGAGAATAGCAATCAGCCCCAGCATTTT. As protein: CASSKGGPENSNQPQHF.

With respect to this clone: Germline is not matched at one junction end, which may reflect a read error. This CDR3 reads CASSGLAGPETQYF. As DNA, the CDR3 is TGTGCCAGCAGCGGACTAGCGGGTCCAGAGACCCAATACTTC. This rearrangement joins TRBV2 to TRBJ2-5; TRBD2 matches at 11 bases. Germline V gene data show CDR1 as SNHLY and CDR2 as FYNNEI. This CDR3 comprises 14 residues. The full variable domain, its missing parts supplied by reference TRBV2 and TRBJ2-5, is EPEVTQTPSHQVTQMGQEVILRCVPISNHLYFYWYRQILGQKVEFLVSFYNNEISEKSEIFDDQFSVERPDGSNFTLKIRSTKLEDSAMYFCASSGLAGPETQYFGPGTRLLVL.

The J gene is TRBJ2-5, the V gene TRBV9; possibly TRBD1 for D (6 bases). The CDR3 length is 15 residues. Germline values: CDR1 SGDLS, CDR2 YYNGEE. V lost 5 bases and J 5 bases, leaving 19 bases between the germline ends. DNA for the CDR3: TGTGCCAGCAGTAACCCAGGGGCCCTCCGCGAGACCCAGTACTTC. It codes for CASSNPGALRETQYF.

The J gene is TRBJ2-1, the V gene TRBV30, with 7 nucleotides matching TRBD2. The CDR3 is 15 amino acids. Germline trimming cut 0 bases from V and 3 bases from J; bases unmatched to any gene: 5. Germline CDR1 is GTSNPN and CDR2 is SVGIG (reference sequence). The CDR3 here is CAWSVRAGSYNEQFF. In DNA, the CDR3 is TGTGCCTGGAGTGTAAGAGCGGGAAGCTACAATGAGCAGTTCTTC.

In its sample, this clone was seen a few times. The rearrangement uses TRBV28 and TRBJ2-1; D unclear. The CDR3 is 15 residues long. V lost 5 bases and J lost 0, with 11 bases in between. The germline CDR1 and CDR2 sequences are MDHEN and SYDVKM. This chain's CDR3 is CASSEVGSSYNEQFF. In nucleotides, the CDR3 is TGTGCCAGCAGTGAGGTAGGGTCCTCCTACAATGAGCAGTTCTTC.

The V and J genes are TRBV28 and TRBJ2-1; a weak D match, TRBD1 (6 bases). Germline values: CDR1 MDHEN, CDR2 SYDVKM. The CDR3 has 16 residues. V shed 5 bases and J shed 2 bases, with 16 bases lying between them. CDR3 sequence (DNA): TGTGCCAGCAGTCGCCCCCGGGCAGGGGCCTACAATGAGCAGTTCTTC. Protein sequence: CASSRPRAGAYNEQFF.

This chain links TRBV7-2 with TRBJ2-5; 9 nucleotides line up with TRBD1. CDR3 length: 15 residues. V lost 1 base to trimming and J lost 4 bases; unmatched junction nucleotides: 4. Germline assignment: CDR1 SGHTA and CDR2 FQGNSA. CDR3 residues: CASSLVRQGGETQYF. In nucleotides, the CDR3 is TGTGCCAGCAGCTTAGTGAGACAGGGGGGAGAGACCCAGTACTTC.